This T cell receptor (beta chain) was sequenced in a study of patients and donors after allogeneic stem cell transplantation. TCRdb reprocessed the RT-PCR reads via MiXCR and lists one record per CDR3 protein. Counted here are some 87,000 distinct CDR3 sequences, around 48% occurring once; the ten biggest clones make up roughly 64%. This CDR3 spans 14 amino acids. Trimming at V came to 0 bases and at J to 6 bases, leaving 4 bases not matched to a gene. CDR1 is SGDLS and CDR2 is YYNGEE in the germline V gene. The sample was blood, either unsorted or a sorted T cell fraction (not recorded which). This clonotype was obtained from a human donor who was either an allogeneic HSCT recipient or a stem cell or donor lymphocyte infusion donor (not recorded which). It is not recorded whose cells these are; they may come from a transplant donor. The chain couples TRBV9 to TRBJ2-7, with 9 bases that match TRBD2. The CDR3 DNA reads TGTGCCAGCAGCGTAGCTAGCGGGACCGGCGAGCAGTACTTC. This encodes CASSVASGTGEQYF.